Below are 27 T cell receptor beta chains sequenced from a single sample in a study of T cell repertoires in cytomegalovirus infection. TCRdb itself ran the reads through MiXCR, one entry per CDR3 protein. Among 160,000 or so distinct CDR3 sequences listed, about 22% were seen once. No antigen has been identified for these receptors. Sequenced material: CD8+ T cells from cultured PBMCs, taken from culture after CMV antigen stimulation. Receptors originate from a human donor in good health (CMV status not recorded). Some clones in this sample may be carry-over from other donors' samples.

The chain carries TRBV28 and TRBJ1-1; 10 bases are shared with TRBD1. The V gene end was trimmed by 3 bases and the J gene end by 4 bases; junction bases not matched to a gene: 5. Germline CDR1 and CDR2: MDHEN and SYDVKM. This CDR3 has 15 amino acids. The CDR3 bases are TGTGCCAGCAGTTTGACAGGGGGCCGGAGCACTGAAGCTTTCTTT. Its translation: CASSLTGGRSTEAFF.

This clonotype has just a few counts. The rearrangement uses TRBV6-5 and TRBJ1-1; D is unresolved. CDR1 MNHEY and CDR2 SVGAGI come from the germline V gene. Trimming took off 4 bases at V and 1 base at J, with 10 bases between the two ends. CDR3 length: 14 amino acids. The CDR3 loop is CASSLTPANTEAFF. CDR3 coding DNA: TGTGCCAGCAGTTTGACACCCGCGAACACTGAAGCTTTCTTT.

This chain joins TRBV4-1 and TRBJ2-1, with D hard to call. Germline assignment: CDR1 MGHRA and CDR2 YSYEKL. V was trimmed by 0 bases and J by 4 bases, leaving 7 bases between them. CDR3 size: 14 residues. CDR3 DNA sequence: TGCGCCAGCAGCCAAGATGTGGATTACAATGAGCAGTTCTTC. Amino acids: CASSQDVDYNEQFF.

The CDR3 reads CASSLSLDGAYNEQFF. CDR3 DNA: TGTGCCAGCAGCTTATCGCTAGATGGGGCCTACAATGAGCAGTTCTTC. The V gene is TRBV7-6, the J gene TRBJ2-1; D unresolved. Trimming pared 2 bases from V and 2 bases from J, leaving 13 bases between. CDR3 length: 16 residues. The germline V gene has CDR1 SGHVS and CDR2 FNYEAQ.

J is TRBJ1-4 and V is TRBV20-1, with D maybe TRBD1 (5 bases). This CDR3 has 17 residues. V was pared by 0 bases and J by 0 bases, with 14 bases between. Germline V gene lookup returns CDR1 DFQATT and CDR2 SNEGSKA (reference sequence). The CDR3 DNA sequence: TGCAGTGCTAGAGATTTACAGGCCGAAACAACTAATGAAAAACTGTTTTTT. It is translated as CSARDLQAETTNEKLFF.

This chain links TRBV7-6 with TRBJ2-7, with TRBD1 matching 10 bases. After removal of 0 bases from V and 5 bases from J, the junction contained 7 bases not matched to a gene. CDR1 and CDR2 from the germline V gene are SGHVS and FNYEAQ. The CDR3 runs to 16 residues. The DNA for the CDR3 is TGTGCCAGCAGCTTAGCGCTGGGGACAGGGGCCGACGAGCAGTACTTC. This gives the protein CASSLALGTGADEQYF.

The chain couples TRBV15 to TRBJ2-5, with D uncertain. CDR3 length: 16 amino acids. Trimming pared 0 bases from V and 4 bases from J, leaving 15 bases between. CDR1 LNHNV and CDR2 YYDKDF come from the germline V gene (reference sequence). CDR3 in amino acids: CATSRDMLSSGETQYF. CDR3 nucleotide sequence: TGTGCCACCAGCAGAGATATGTTGAGTAGTGGAGAGACCCAGTACTTC.

Only a few counts were recorded for this clonotype. The chain employs TRBV30 and TRBJ1-4; D not certain. Trimming shortened V by 2 bases and J by 3 bases, and 13 bases separated the two germline ends. CDR1 and CDR2 (germline): GTSNPN, SVGIG (reference sequence). CDR3 size: 15 residues. The CDR3 DNA sequence: TGTGCCTGGAGTACGGACGGTACTTCTAATGAAAAACTGTTTTTT. The encoded protein is CAWSTDGTSNEKLFF. The complete variable domain, with remaining parts taken from reference TRBV30 and TRBJ1-4, reads SQTIHQWPATLVQPVGSPLSLECTVEGTSNPNLYWYRQAAGRGLQLLFYSVGIGQISSEVPQNLSASRPQDRQFILSSKKLLLSDSGFYLCAWSTDGTSNEKLFFGSGTQLSVL.

This chain joins TRBV4-3 and TRBJ2-7; no clear D. The germline V gene has CDR1 LGHNA and CDR2 YSLEER. Trimming removed 1 base at V and 0 bases at J, with 7 bases between. This CDR3 is built from 14 residues. CDR3 sequence: CASSQGRSSYEQYF. Written as DNA, the CDR3 is TGCGCCAGCAGCCAAGGCAGGAGCTCCTACGAGCAGTACTTC.

This clonotype came up a few times. The chain is built from TRBV6-5 and TRBJ1-2; D possibly corresponds to TRBD1 (5 bases). Per the germline V gene, CDR1 is MNHEY and CDR2 is SVGAGI. V was pared by 7 bases and J by 7 bases, with 19 bases between. This CDR3 is built from 14 residues. The CDR3: CASTPTGLRSGYTF. The CDR3 region has the DNA TGTGCCAGCACCCCGACGGGACTCCGGAGTGGCTACACCTTC.

This clonotype was seen more than once but under ten times. The V call is TRBV29-1, the J call TRBJ1-2, with a weak D call TRBD1 (5 bases). Germline CDR1 reads SQVTM; CDR2 reads ANQGSEA. The germline V and J ends were trimmed by 0 bases and 8 bases, with 10 bases remaining between them. The CDR3 is 12 residues long. The CDR3 is CSVEEPGPGYTF. The CDR3 DNA is TGCAGCGTTGAAGAACCAGGGCCCGGCTACACCTTC. The full variable domain, with the rest looked up from reference TRBV29-1 and TRBJ1-2, is SAVISQKPSRDICQRGTSLTIQCQVDSQVTMMFWYRQQPGQSLTLIATANQGSEATYESGFVIDKFPISRPNLTFSTLTVSNMSPEDSSIYLCSVEEPGPGYTFGSGTRLTVV.

V usage is TRBV7-6 and J usage is TRBJ2-2; D might be TRBD1 (8 bases). V was pared by 5 bases and J by 7 bases, with 23 bases between. Looked up from germline, CDR1 is SGHVS and CDR2 is FNYEAQ. This CDR3 is built from 17 residues. CDR3 in DNA: TGTGCCAGCAGCCAGACAGGGGTGGGCCGGGAGGACGGGGAGCTGTTTTTT. Encoded protein: CASSQTGVGREDGELFF.

This clonotype was observed a few times. As DNA, the CDR3 is TGTGCCAGCAGCTGGACAGGTCCCACAGATACGCAGTATTTT. Amino acid sequence: CASSWTGPTDTQYF. The chain recombines TRBV7-2 with TRBJ2-3, with 7 nucleotides matching TRBD1. V trimming: 4 bases; J trimming: 2 bases; junction bases outside the gene matches: 3. The CDR3 runs 14 residues. Germline CDR1 is SGHTA and CDR2 is FQGNSA. The entire variable domain, with the rest obtained from reference TRBV7-2 and TRBJ2-3, is as follows: GAGVSQSPSNKVTEKGKDVELRCDPISGHTALYWYRQSLGQGLEFLIYFQGNSAPDKSGLPSDRFSAERTGGSVSTLTIQRTQQEDSAVYLCASSWTGPTDTQYFGPGTRLTVL.

The table lists this clonotype with a few counts. This chain joins TRBV4-1 and TRBJ1-4; no firm D call. CDR1 MGHRA and CDR2 YSYEKL come from the germline V gene. The V end lost 3 bases, the J end lost 3 bases, and 11 bases lay between the germline ends. This CDR3 is 15 amino acids long. The CDR3 here is CASSQNLAANEKLFF. As DNA, the CDR3 is TGCGCCAGCAGCCAGAACCTCGCGGCTAATGAAAAACTGTTTTTT.

The chain combines TRBV7-9 with TRBJ1-6; tentative D call: TRBD1 (6 bases). Germline V gene data show CDR1 as SEHNR and CDR2 as FQNEAQ (reference sequence). The ends were cut back, 4 bases at V and 6 bases at J, with 13 bases in the middle. CDR3 length: 15 amino acids. In DNA form, the CDR3 reads TGTGCCAGCAGCTCGGGGACACTCCTTAATTCACCCCTCCACTTT. Amino acids: CASSSGTLLNSPLHF.

The CDR3 sequence is CASSLVGLFPYNEQFF. The CDR3 bases are TGTGCCAGCAGTTTAGTGGGGCTATTTCCCTACAATGAGCAGTTCTTC. This chain uses TRBV12-3 or TRBV12-4 with TRBJ2-1, with D possibly matching TRBD1 (5 bases). This CDR3 has 16 amino acids. Trimming removed 1 base at V and 2 bases at J, with 12 bases between.

This clonotype was detected a few times. This chain joins TRBV6-8 and TRBJ2-2; D is tentatively TRBD1 or TRBD2 (5 bases each). This CDR3 is built from 13 residues. Trimming cost V 4 bases and J 7 bases, with 10 bases left between them. Germline V gene lookup returns CDR1 MNHGY and CDR2 SAAAGT. Written as DNA, the CDR3 is TGTGCCAGCAGTTCCCAGGGAGTCGGGGAGCTGTTTTTT. Residues: CASSSQGVGELFF.

The chain joins TRBV20-1 to TRBJ2-5; tentatively, D is TRBD2 (6 bases). The CDR3 spans 12 residues. CDR1 is DFQATT and CDR2 is SNEGSKA in the germline V gene (reference sequence). Trimming left V 2 bases short and J 5 bases short, with 9 bases between. Here the CDR3 reads CSARPGGETQYF. The CDR3 bases are TGCAGTGCTAGACCTGGGGGGGAGACCCAGTACTTC.

The rearrangement joins TRBV12-3 or TRBV12-4 to TRBJ1-1; D is perhaps TRBD1 (5 bases). With 6 bases removed from V and 1 base from J, the gap between germline ends came to 12 bases. The CDR3 runs to 14 residues. The CDR3 DNA reads TGTGCCAGCAGGTCGGGACGGACGAACACTGAAGCTTTCTTT. Amino acid sequence: CASRSGRTNTEAFF.

The chain couples TRBV27 to TRBJ1-2, with D perhaps matching TRBD1 (6 bases). The CDR3 consists of 15 residues. V lost 6 bases to trimming and J lost 6 bases, with 20 bases between them. The germline gives CDR1 MNHEY, CDR2 SMNVEV (reference sequence). CDR3 in amino acids: CASRAGQLQSNGYTF. DNA for the CDR3: TGTGCCAGCAGGGCCGGACAGCTGCAGAGTAATGGCTACACCTTC.

This clonotype was recorded a few times. J is TRBJ1-2 and V is TRBV7-9, with unresolved D. CDR3 length: 13 residues. Germline V lookup: CDR1 SEHNR, CDR2 FQNEAQ (reference sequence). The germline V and J ends were trimmed by 0 bases and 8 bases, with 10 bases remaining between them. This CDR3 is CASSLALREGYTF. CDR3 DNA: TGTGCCAGCAGCTTAGCCCTAAGGGAGGGCTACACCTTC.

This clonotype turned up a few times. The chain is built from TRBV7-3 and TRBJ2-1; TRBD1 agrees at 7 bases. Germline V gene data show CDR1 as SGHTA and CDR2 as FQGTGA. This CDR3 contains 14 residues. J lost 6 bases, V lost 6 bases, and 8 bases had no gene match. This CDR3 reads CASSEDAGGNEQFF. In DNA form, the CDR3 reads TGTGCCAGCAGTGAGGATGCAGGGGGCAATGAGCAGTTCTTC.

This chain links TRBV29-1 with TRBJ2-5, with 10 nucleotides matching TRBD2. This CDR3 is 14 amino acids long. V shed 5 bases and J 5 bases; nucleotides not matched to a gene: 8. Per germline, CDR1 SQVTM and CDR2 ANQGSEA. CDR3 nucleotide sequence: TGCAGCGTTCTTAGCGGGGGGTCCGGGGAGACCCAGTACTTC. Amino acid sequence: CSVLSGGSGETQYF.

This clonotype was found many times. V and J are TRBV24-1 and TRBJ2-3, with D unresolved. Trimming took 2 bases from V and 5 from J, leaving 13 bases between them. Germline V gene data show CDR1 as KGHDR and CDR2 as SFDVKD. The CDR3 is made up of 15 amino acids. The CDR3 DNA is TGTGCCACCAGTGATTCCGAGGAGTCGGAAGATACGCAGTATTTT. Residues: CATSDSEESEDTQYF.

The rearrangement uses TRBV4-3 and TRBJ2-1; D unclear. The germline gives CDR1 LGHNA, CDR2 YSLEER. V was cut by 0 bases and J by 5 bases, with 8 bases left in between. This CDR3 contains 14 residues. Here the CDR3 DNA reads TGCGCCAGCAGCCAAGATAACCTACACAATGAGCAGTTCTTC. Protein product: CASSQDNLHNEQFF.

In this sample, this clonotype turned up a few times. The V gene is TRBV6-1, the J gene TRBJ1-1; the D is unclear. Germline CDR1 reads MNHNS; CDR2 reads SASEGT. V was clipped by 1 base and J by 6 bases, with 6 bases between them. The CDR3 is 12 amino acids. DNA for the CDR3: TGTGCCAGCAGTGAAGAAGGATCTGAAGCTTTCTTT. As protein: CASSEEGSEAFF.

This clonotype was seen a handful of times. The V gene is TRBV7-3, the J gene TRBJ2-3; D remains unclear. The CDR3 loop spans 12 amino acids. From germline, CDR1 is SGHTA and CDR2 FQGTGA. Between the trimmed V and J ends, which lost 8 bases and 4 bases, there was a span of 10 bases. CDR3 sequence (DNA): TGTGCCAGCGGTATTAGGGCAGATACGCAGTATTTT. Protein product: CASGIRADTQYF.